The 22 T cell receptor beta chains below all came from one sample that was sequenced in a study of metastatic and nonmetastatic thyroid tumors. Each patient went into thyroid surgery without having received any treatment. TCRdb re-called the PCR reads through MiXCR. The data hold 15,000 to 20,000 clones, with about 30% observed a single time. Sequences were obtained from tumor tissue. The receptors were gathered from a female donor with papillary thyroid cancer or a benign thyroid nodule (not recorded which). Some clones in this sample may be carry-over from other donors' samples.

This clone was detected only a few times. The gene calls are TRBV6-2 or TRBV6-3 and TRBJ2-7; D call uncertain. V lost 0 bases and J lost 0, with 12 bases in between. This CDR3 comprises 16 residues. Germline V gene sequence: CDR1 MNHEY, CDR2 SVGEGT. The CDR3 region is CASSYSAGSNSYEQYF. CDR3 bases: TGTGCCAGCAGTTACTCAGCAGGTTCGAACTCCTACGAGCAGTACTTC.

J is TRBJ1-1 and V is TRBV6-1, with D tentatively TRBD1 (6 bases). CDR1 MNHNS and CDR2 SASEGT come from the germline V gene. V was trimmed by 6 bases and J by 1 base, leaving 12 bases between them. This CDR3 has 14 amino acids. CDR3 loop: CASRPGQRNTEAFF. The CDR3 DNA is TGTGCCAGCAGGCCCGGACAGAGGAACACTGAAGCTTTCTTT.

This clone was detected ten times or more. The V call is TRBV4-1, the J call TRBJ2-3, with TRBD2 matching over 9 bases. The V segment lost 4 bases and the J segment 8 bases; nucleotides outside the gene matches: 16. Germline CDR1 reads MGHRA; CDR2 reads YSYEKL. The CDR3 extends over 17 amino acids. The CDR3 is CASSPQTLAGFVGTQYF. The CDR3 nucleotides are TGCGCCAGCAGCCCCCAAACGCTAGCGGGGTTCGTGGGTACGCAGTATTTT.

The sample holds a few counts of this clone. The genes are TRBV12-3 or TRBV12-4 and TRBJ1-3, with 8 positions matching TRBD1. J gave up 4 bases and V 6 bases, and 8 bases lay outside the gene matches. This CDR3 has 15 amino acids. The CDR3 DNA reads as TGTGCCAGCAGGACCGGACAGGGACCAGGAAACACCATATATTTT. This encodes CASRTGQGPGNTIYF.

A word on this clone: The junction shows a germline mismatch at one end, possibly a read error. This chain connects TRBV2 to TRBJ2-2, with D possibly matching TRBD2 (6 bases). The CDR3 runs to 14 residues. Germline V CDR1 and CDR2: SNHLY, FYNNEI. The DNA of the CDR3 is TGTGCCAGCATTGGCGGGAAATACACCGGGGGGCTGTTTTTT. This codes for CASIGGKYTGGLFF.

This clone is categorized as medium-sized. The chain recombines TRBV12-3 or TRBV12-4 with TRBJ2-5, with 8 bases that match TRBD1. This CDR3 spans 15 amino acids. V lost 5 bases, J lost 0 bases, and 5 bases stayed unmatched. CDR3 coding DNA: TGTGCCAGCAGTCCTCGACAGGGGAACCAAGAGACCCAGTACTTC. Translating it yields CASSPRQGNQETQYF.

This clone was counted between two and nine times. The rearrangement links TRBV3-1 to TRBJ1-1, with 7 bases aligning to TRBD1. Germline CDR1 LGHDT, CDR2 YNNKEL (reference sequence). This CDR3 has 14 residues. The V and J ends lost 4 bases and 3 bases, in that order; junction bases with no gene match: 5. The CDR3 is CASSRSDRDTEAFF. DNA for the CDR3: TGTGCCAGCAGCCGGTCAGACAGGGACACTGAAGCTTTCTTT.

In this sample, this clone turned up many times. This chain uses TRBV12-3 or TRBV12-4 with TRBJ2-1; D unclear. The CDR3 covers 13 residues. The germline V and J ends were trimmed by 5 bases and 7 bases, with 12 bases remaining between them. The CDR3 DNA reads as TGTGCCAGCAGTCTGGCGCCCGGGAATGAGCAGTTCTTC. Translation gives CASSLAPGNEQFF.

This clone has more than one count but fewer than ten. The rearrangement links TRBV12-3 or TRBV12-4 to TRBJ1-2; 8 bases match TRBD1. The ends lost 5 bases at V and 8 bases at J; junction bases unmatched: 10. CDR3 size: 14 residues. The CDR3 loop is CASSSDRGSGGYTF. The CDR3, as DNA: TGTGCCAGCAGTAGCGACAGGGGAAGTGGCGGCTACACCTTC.

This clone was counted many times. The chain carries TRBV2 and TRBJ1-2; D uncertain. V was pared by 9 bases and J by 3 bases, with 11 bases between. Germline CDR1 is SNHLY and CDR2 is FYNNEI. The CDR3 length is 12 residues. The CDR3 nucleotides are TGTGCCAGTAATGTGGGTGACTATGGCTACACCTTC. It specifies CASNVGDYGYTF. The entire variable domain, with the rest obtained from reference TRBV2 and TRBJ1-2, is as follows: EPEVTQTPSHQVTQMGQEVILRCVPISNHLYFYWYRQILGQKVEFLVSFYNNEISEKSEIFDDQFSVERPDGSNFTLKIRSTKLEDSAMYFCASNVGDYGYTFGSGTRLTVV.

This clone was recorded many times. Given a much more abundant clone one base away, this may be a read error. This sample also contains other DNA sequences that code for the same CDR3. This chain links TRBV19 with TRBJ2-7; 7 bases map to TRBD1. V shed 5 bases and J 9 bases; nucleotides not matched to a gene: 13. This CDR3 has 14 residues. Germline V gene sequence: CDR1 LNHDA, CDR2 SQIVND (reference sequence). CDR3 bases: TGTGCCAGTAGTCCGGCCAGGACAGGAGGACTGCAGTACTTC. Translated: CASSPARTGGLQYF.

The CDR3 here is CAWSVPVGGEKLFF. In DNA form, the CDR3 reads TGTGCCTGGAGTGTACCCGTTGGGGGTGAAAAACTGTTTTTT. This chain joins TRBV30 and TRBJ1-4; tentative D call: TRBD1 (5 bases). V gave up 0 bases and J gave up 7 bases, with 12 bases separating them. CDR3 length equals 14 residues. The germline CDR1 and CDR2 sequences are GTSNPN and SVGIG (reference sequence).

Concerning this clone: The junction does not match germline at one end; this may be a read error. The DNA for the CDR3 is TGTGCCAGCAGTGAAAGGGGTTGGACTGAAGATTTCTTT. It yields the protein CASSERGWTEDFF. This rearrangement joins TRBV6-1 to TRBJ1-1; D might be TRBD1 (5 bases). The CDR3 has 13 residues. The V gene's germline CDR1 is MNHNS and CDR2 SASEGT.

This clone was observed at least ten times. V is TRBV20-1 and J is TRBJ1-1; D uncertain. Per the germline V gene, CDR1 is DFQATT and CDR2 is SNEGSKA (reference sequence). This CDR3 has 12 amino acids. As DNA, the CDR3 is TGCAGGCCTACCAGCCCGAACACTGAAGCTTTCTTT. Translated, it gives CRPTSPNTEAFF.

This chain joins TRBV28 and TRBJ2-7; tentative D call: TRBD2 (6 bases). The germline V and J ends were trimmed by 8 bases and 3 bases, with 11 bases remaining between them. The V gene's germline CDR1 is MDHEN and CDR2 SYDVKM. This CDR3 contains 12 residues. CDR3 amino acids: CASYTSFYEQYF. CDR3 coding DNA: TGTGCCAGCTACACTAGCTTCTACGAGCAGTACTTC.

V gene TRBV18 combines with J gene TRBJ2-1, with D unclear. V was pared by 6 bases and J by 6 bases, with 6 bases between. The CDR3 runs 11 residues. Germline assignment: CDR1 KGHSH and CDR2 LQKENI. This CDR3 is CASSPSNEQFF. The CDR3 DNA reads TGTGCCAGCTCCCCAAGCAATGAGCAGTTCTTC.

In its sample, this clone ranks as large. CDR3 loop: CASSDEREGFYEQYF. CDR3 coding DNA: TGTGCCAGCAGTGATGAGCGGGAGGGCTTCTACGAGCAGTACTTC. The chain has TRBV6-1 and TRBJ2-7; 10 bases fit TRBD2. This CDR3 spans 15 amino acids. Germline CDR1 MNHNS, CDR2 SASEGT. V was clipped by 3 bases and J by 3 bases; unmatched bases: 5.

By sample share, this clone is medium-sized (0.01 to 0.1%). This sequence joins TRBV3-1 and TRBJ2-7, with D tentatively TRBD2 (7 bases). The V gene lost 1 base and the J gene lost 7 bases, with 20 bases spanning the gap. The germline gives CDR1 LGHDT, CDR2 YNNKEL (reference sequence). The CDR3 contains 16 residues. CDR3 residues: CASSQAKGGALGEQYF. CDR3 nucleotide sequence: TGTGCCAGCAGCCAAGCCAAGGGGGGGGCCTTGGGGGAGCAGTACTTC.

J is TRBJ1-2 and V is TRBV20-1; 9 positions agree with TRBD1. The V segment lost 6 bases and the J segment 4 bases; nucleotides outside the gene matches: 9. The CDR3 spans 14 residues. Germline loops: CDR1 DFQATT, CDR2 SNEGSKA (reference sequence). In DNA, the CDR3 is TGCAGTGCCTCTGACAGGGGGAGGATCTATGGCTACACCTTC. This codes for CSASDRGRIYGYTF.

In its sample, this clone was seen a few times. The DNA of the CDR3 is TGTGCCAGCAGTTACTCGGAAAGCTACGAGCAGTACTTC. It specifies CASSYSESYEQYF. The chain uses TRBV6-2 or TRBV6-3 and TRBJ2-7; D not certain. The CDR3 totals 13 residues. The V gene lost 0 bases and the J gene lost 3 bases, with 6 bases spanning the gap. The germline V gene encodes CDR1 MNHEY and CDR2 SVGEGT.

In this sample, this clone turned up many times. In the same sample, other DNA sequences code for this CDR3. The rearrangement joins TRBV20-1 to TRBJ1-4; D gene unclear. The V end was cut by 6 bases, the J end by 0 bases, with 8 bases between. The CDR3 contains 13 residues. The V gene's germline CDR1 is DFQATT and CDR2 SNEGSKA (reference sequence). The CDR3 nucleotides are TGCAGTGCAAACAGAGCAACTAATGAAAAACTGTTTTTT. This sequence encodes CSANRATNEKLFF.

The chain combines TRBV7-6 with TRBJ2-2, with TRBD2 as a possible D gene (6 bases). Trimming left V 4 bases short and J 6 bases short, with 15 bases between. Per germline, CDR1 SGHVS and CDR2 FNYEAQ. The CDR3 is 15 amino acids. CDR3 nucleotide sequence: TGTGCCAGCAGCTCCGGAGGGGAGATTGCCGGGGAGCTGTTTTTT. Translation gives CASSSGGEIAGELFF. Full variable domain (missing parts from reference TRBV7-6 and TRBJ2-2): GAGVSQSPRYKVTKRGQDVALRCDPISGHVSLYWYRQALGQGPEFLTYFNYEAQQDKSGLPNDRFSAERPEGSISTLTIQRTEQRDSAMYRCASSSGGEIAGELFFGEGSRLTVL.